This T cell receptor beta chain was captured in a study of blood T cell repertoires in COVID-19. Whole-study context: T cells, B-cell-depleted T cells, or PBMCs supplied cDNA or gDNA.

CDR1 is SNHLY, CDR2 FYNNEI, per germline. The CDR3 is 15 residues long. V trimming: 2 bases; J trimming: 7 bases; junction bases outside the gene matches: 4. Per the original data handling: Amplification with reference gene primers provided the estimates of nucleated cell counts. The data were produced by immunoSEQ multiplex PCR, yet TCRdb's version contains in-frame clones alone and is incomplete. V and J calls and clone size are given by that table; D and trimming were obtained from the DNA. The data show 300,000 to 400,000 clones, roughly nine tenths seen once. Participants were aged roughly 18 to 100 years from 20 to 30 US areas. Each recovered donor of Cohort 3 presented with two negative PCRs, clearance, or symptom resolution.

The receptor comes from a man aged 18 to 30 who had recovered from COVID-19. The chain has TRBV2 and TRBJ1-6, with TRBD1 identical over 8 bases. Sequencing was done on a sample of PBMCs or T cells enriched from blood (not recorded which). CDR3 in DNA: TGTGCCAGCAGTGAACAGGGGGCCGCCAATTCACCCCTCCACTTT. Amino acids: CASSEQGAANSPLHF.